The 28 T cell receptor beta chains below were found in one sample sequenced in a study of T cell responses to AZD1222 COVID-19 vaccine. The table came from immunoSEQ multiplex PCR; TCRdb's copy has only in-frame clones and leaves some out. The table includes some 130,000 clones, approximately 90% detected once. Sequences were derived from peripheral blood, sampled 28 days after the second AZD1222 dose. The receptors were gathered from an adult who received the AZD1222 COVID-19 vaccine.

For the CDR3, the DNA is TGCAGCGTTGCTCTTCTAGCGGGAGACGAGCAGTACTTC. Its translation is CSVALLAGDEQYF. The rearrangement links TRBV29-1 to TRBJ2-7; 10 bases align to TRBD2. Germline V gene data show CDR1 as SQVTM and CDR2 as ANQGSEA. The V gene end was trimmed by 4 bases and the J gene end by 5 bases; junction bases not matched to a gene: 5. The CDR3 length is 13 residues.

This chain uses TRBV6-6 with TRBJ2-5; no clear D. The V gene lost 5 bases and the J gene lost 3 bases, with 10 bases spanning the gap. CDR1 and CDR2 from the germline V gene are MNHNY and SVGAGI (reference sequence). There are 13 residues in the CDR3. CDR3 sequence reads: CASSPTLKETQYF. CDR3 bases: TGTGCCAGCAGTCCAACACTTAAAGAGACCCAGTACTTC.

This chain joins TRBV19 and TRBJ2-7; D possibly corresponds to TRBD1 (6 bases). The germline V gene has CDR1 LNHDA and CDR2 SQIVND (reference sequence). Trimming took 2 bases from V and 0 from J, leaving 11 bases between them. The CDR3 spans 15 residues. The CDR3 nucleotides are TGTGCCAGTAGTATAAAGACAGGCAACTCCTACGAGCAGTACTTC. It translates to CASSIKTGNSYEQYF.

The chain links TRBV24-1 to TRBJ1-3; D is unresolved. CDR1 and CDR2 from the germline V gene are KGHDR and SFDVKD. The CDR3 runs to 15 residues. The V end was cut by 2 bases, the J end by 4 bases, with 11 bases between. The CDR3 DNA reads as TGTGCCACCAGTGATTCTAAGGGAGGAGGAAACACCATATATTTT. Translated: CATSDSKGGGNTIYF.

The rearrangement joins TRBV19 to TRBJ2-3; TRBD2 matches at 7 bases. The CDR3 has 15 amino acids. The V segment lost 3 bases and the J segment 3 bases; nucleotides outside the gene matches: 6. Germline-derived CDR1 and CDR2 are LNHDA and SQIVND (reference sequence). The CDR3 reads CASSIIHGGTDTQYF. For the CDR3, the DNA is TGTGCCAGTAGTATCATCCACGGGGGGACAGATACGCAGTATTTT.

The chain combines TRBV27 with TRBJ2-1; D is unclear. Germline-derived CDR1 and CDR2 are MNHEY and SMNVEV (reference sequence). CDR3 length: 15 residues. V dropped 2 bases and J dropped 9 bases, with 17 bases sitting between them. The chain's CDR3 is CASSLTPGPFGEQFF. CDR3 coding DNA: TGTGCCAGCAGTTTAACCCCCGGCCCTTTCGGTGAGCAGTTCTTC.

On this clone: Relative to the germline gene, one junction end is altered; a read error may explain this. This chain connects TRBV19 to TRBJ1-2; 12 bases align to TRBD1. Germline CDR1 reads LNHDA; CDR2 reads SQIVND (reference sequence). The CDR3 covers 12 residues. CDR3 protein: CASSSGQGAEAF. For the CDR3, the DNA is TGTGCCAGTAGTTCGGGACAGGGGGCGGAGGCCTTC.

The rearrangement uses TRBV2 and TRBJ1-3, with 8 nucleotides matching TRBD1. J lost 0 bases, V lost 6 bases, and 4 bases had no gene match. CDR1 SNHLY and CDR2 FYNNEI come from the germline V gene. The CDR3 sequence is 15 residues long. The CDR3: CASSRDRYSGNTIYF. CDR3 in DNA: TGTGCCAGCAGCAGGGACAGGTACTCTGGAAACACCATATATTTT.

The chain combines TRBV18 with TRBJ1-2; 9 nucleotides line up with TRBD1. The length of the CDR3 is 14 residues. Germline V gives CDR1 KGHSH, CDR2 LQKENI. Trimming at V came to 4 bases and at J to 3 bases, leaving 3 bases not matched to a gene. CDR3 loop: CASSRQGEYYGYTF. The DNA of the CDR3 is TGTGCCAGCTCACGACAGGGGGAGTACTATGGCTACACCTTC.

This chain links TRBV5-1 with TRBJ1-4; D perhaps matches TRBD1 (5 bases). The V and J ends lost 1 base and 2 bases respectively, with 9 bases between them. The germline V gene has CDR1 SGHRS and CDR2 YFSETQ. The CDR3 length is 15 residues. The CDR3, as DNA: TGCGCCAGCAGCTTGCAGGGCTTGACTAATGAAAAACTGTTTTTT. Protein sequence: CASSLQGLTNEKLFF.

This clone was seen just once. The V call is TRBV19, the J call TRBJ2-7; 7 bases are shared with TRBD1. There are 14 residues in the CDR3. V was pared by 2 bases and J by 6 bases, with 7 bases of the junction left unmatched. CDR1 is LNHDA and CDR2 is SQIVND in the germline V gene (reference sequence). CDR3 sequence (DNA): TGTGCCAGTAGTATAATTGGGACAGATGCCGAGCAGTACTTC. This gives the protein CASSIIGTDAEQYF. Variable domain in full (rest from reference TRBV19 and TRBJ2-7): DGGITQSPKYLFRKEGQNVTLSCEQNLNHDAMYWYRQDPGQGLRLIYYSQIVNDFQKGDIAEGYSVSREKKESFPLTVTSAQKNPTAFYLCASSIIGTDAEQYFGPGTRLTVT.

V gene TRBV4-1 combines with J gene TRBJ1-3; no definite D call. The CDR3 runs to 17 residues. V was pared by 0 bases and J by 0 bases, with 12 bases between. The V gene's germline CDR1 is MGHRA and CDR2 YSYEKL. CDR3 sequence (DNA): TGCGCCAGCAGCCAAGAACTTCCCAGGATCTCTGGAAACACCATATATTTT. Translating it yields CASSQELPRISGNTIYF.

The chain couples TRBV9 to TRBJ2-1; 12 bases agree with TRBD2. Trimming at V came to 4 bases and at J to 0 bases, leaving 8 bases not matched to a gene. This CDR3 is built from 18 residues. Germline CDR1 SGDLS, CDR2 YYNGEE. For the CDR3, the DNA is TGTGCCAGCAGCCTTCGGACTAGCGGGACCCTCTCCTACAATGAGCAGTTCTTC. This translates into CASSLRTSGTLSYNEQFF. The full variable domain, in which reference TRBV9 and TRBJ2-1 provide the parts outside the CDR3, is DSGVTQTPKHLITATGQRVTLRCSPRSGDLSVYWYQQSLDQGLQFLIQYYNGEERAKGNILERFSAQQFPDLHSELNLSSLELGDSALYFCASSLRTSGTLSYNEQFFGPGTRLTVL.

This sequence joins TRBV15 and TRBJ1-3; unclear D gene. V gave up 0 bases and J gave up 6 bases, with 6 bases separating them. Germline V gene data show CDR1 as LNHNV and CDR2 as YYDKDF (reference sequence). The CDR3 consists of 13 residues. The chain's CDR3 is CATSRDLTNTIYF. In DNA form, the CDR3 reads TGTGCCACCAGCAGAGATCTGACAAACACCATATATTTT.

The chain links TRBV5-1 to TRBJ2-2; 8 positions match TRBD2. There are 15 residues in the CDR3. Germline V gene lookup returns CDR1 SGHRS and CDR2 YFSETQ. V gave up 0 bases and J gave up 6 bases; unmatched junction bases: 4. The CDR3, as DNA: TGCGCCAGCAGCTTGGCCGGGAGGGCCTCCGGGGAGCTGTTTTTT. As protein: CASSLAGRASGELFF.

This chain links TRBV28 with TRBJ2-3, with TRBD2 matching over 9 bases. Germline CDR1 reads MDHEN; CDR2 reads SYDVKM. Germline trimming cut 2 bases from V and 0 bases from J; bases unmatched to any gene: 9. The CDR3 is 18 residues long. The CDR3 DNA reads TGTGCCAGCAGTTTAATAGGACTAGCGATTACTAGCACAGATACGCAGTATTTT. Its translation is CASSLIGLAITSTDTQYF.

The genes are TRBV19 and TRBJ2-2; 10 bases align to TRBD2. CDR3 length: 15 amino acids. The J segment lost 2 bases and the V segment lost 8 bases, leaving 5 bases of the junction unmatched. Per germline, CDR1 LNHDA and CDR2 SQIVND (reference sequence). The CDR3 region is CASSGLAINTGELFF. CDR3 bases: TGTGCCAGTTCGGGACTAGCGATAAACACCGGGGAGCTGTTTTTT.

This sequence joins TRBV18 and TRBJ1-3; no firm D call. V gave up 2 bases and J gave up 0 bases, with 8 bases separating them. Germline CDR1 and CDR2: KGHSH and LQKENI. The CDR3 spans 15 residues. CDR3 sequence: CASSPIVVSGNTIYF. In DNA form, the CDR3 reads TGTGCCAGCTCACCAATTGTCGTCTCTGGAAACACCATATATTTT.

The rearrangement links TRBV28 to TRBJ2-7, with D perhaps assigned TRBD1 or TRBD2 (5 bases each). V lost 5 bases and J 3 bases, leaving 11 bases between the germline ends. CDR3 length: 13 amino acids. The germline gives CDR1 MDHEN, CDR2 SYDVKM. CDR3 coding DNA: TGTGCCAGCAGTCCATTTGGGGGCTACGAGCAGTACTTC. Translated, it gives CASSPFGGYEQYF.

In DNA, the CDR3 is TGTGCCATCAGTGAGTCAGGCAGGGGCCACGAGCAGTACTTC. Translated, it gives CAISESGRGHEQYF. The gene calls are TRBV10-3 and TRBJ2-7; perhaps TRBD1 as D (6 bases). In germline, CDR1 is ENHRY, CDR2 SYGVKD. The CDR3 extends over 14 amino acids. V lost 0 bases and J lost 5, with 11 bases in between.

This chain joins TRBV3-1 (or the pseudogene TRBV3-2) and TRBJ2-7, with 7 bases lining up with TRBD1. The length of the CDR3 is 16 residues. V gave up 0 bases and J gave up 4 bases; unmatched junction bases: 9. Germline lookup yields CDR1 LGHDT and CDR2 YNNKEL (reference sequence). CDR3 region: CASSQEGTATIYEQYF. DNA for the CDR3: TGTGCCAGCAGCCAAGAGGGGACAGCGACGATTTACGAGCAGTACTTC.

The J gene is TRBJ2-7, the V gene TRBV5-5; TRBD1 matches 10 bases. The CDR3 consists of 15 residues. V was pared by 0 bases and J by 3 bases, with 3 bases of the junction left unmatched. Germline V lookup: CDR1 SGHKS, CDR2 YYEKEE (reference sequence). The DNA of the CDR3 is TGTGCCAGCAGCTTGGCGGGGACAGGGGTCTACGAGCAGTACTTC. This gives the protein CASSLAGTGVYEQYF. Together with reference TRBV5-5 and TRBJ2-7, the CDR3 gives the full variable domain: DAGVTQSPTHLIKTRGQQVTLRCSPISGHKSVSWYQQVLGQGPQFIFQYYEKEERGRGNFPDRFSARQFPNYSSELNVNALLLGDSALYLCASSLAGTGVYEQYFGPGTRLTVT.

This clone has only one observation. This rearrangement joins TRBV9 to TRBJ2-7; 9 bases align to TRBD1. The CDR3 is 16 residues long. Unmatched junction bases numbered 11, after V lost 3 bases and J lost 4 bases. Germline values: CDR1 SGDLS, CDR2 YYNGEE. CDR3 sequence (DNA): TGTGCCAGCAGCGAGAGAGGGGACAGGGTAGGGTACGAGCAGTACTTC. This gives the protein CASSERGDRVGYEQYF. The full variable domain, rest sourced from reference TRBV9 and TRBJ2-7, is DSGVTQTPKHLITATGQRVTLRCSPRSGDLSVYWYQQSLDQGLQFLIQYYNGEERAKGNILERFSAQQFPDLHSELNLSSLELGDSALYFCASSERGDRVGYEQYFGPGTRLTVT.

The J gene is TRBJ1-6, the V gene TRBV2; D is undetermined. Germline CDR1 is SNHLY and CDR2 is FYNNEI. Trimming left V 5 bases short and J 15 bases short, with 14 bases between. This CDR3 comprises 12 residues. CDR3 loop: CASSHVVAGLHF. The CDR3 DNA follows: TGTGCCAGCAGTCATGTAGTTGCCGGCCTCCACTTT.

This chain joins TRBV6-5 and TRBJ1-1; D unresolved. This CDR3 region has 11 residues. V was trimmed by 6 bases and J by 6 bases, leaving 8 bases between them. Looked up from germline, CDR1 is MNHEY and CDR2 is SVGAGI. The CDR3 region is CASRYGPEAFF. CDR3 coding DNA: TGTGCCAGCAGGTACGGGCCTGAAGCTTTCTTT.

This clone was detected a few times. The chain couples TRBV5-8 to TRBJ2-3, with D hard to call. CDR3 length: 13 residues. CDR1 and CDR2 (germline): SGHTS, YDEGEE. V was pared by 2 bases and J by 4 bases, with 8 bases between. The CDR3: CASSLREPDTQYF. The CDR3 nucleotides read TGTGCCAGCAGCTTAAGGGAACCAGATACGCAGTATTTT.

This rearrangement joins TRBV13 to TRBJ2-7; TRBD2 agrees at 10 bases. This CDR3 region has 15 residues. The germline V gene has CDR1 PRHDT and CDR2 FYEKMQ (reference sequence). The V and J ends lost 4 bases and 6 bases, in that order; junction bases with no gene match: 9. For the CDR3, the DNA is TGTGCCAGCAGCTCTAAATGGGGACTAGCGAGCGAGCAGTACTTC. This gives the protein CASSSKWGLASEQYF. Full variable domain (remainder filled in from reference TRBV13 and TRBJ2-7): AAGVIQSPRHLIKEKRETATLKCYPIPRHDTVYWYQQGPGQDPQFLISFYEKMQSDKGSIPDRFSAQQFSDYHSELNMSSLELGDSALYFCASSSKWGLASEQYFGPGTRLTVT.

This chain links TRBV5-5 with TRBJ1-3, with D tentatively TRBD1 (5 bases). Germline CDR1 and CDR2: SGHKS and YYEKEE (reference sequence). The CDR3 is 16 residues long. Trimming removed 0 bases at V and 0 bases at J, with 10 bases between. The CDR3 bases are TGTGCCAGCAGCTTGGGACAGCCTCGCTCTGGAAACACCATATATTTT. It is translated as CASSLGQPRSGNTIYF.